This is a list of T cell receptor beta chains from one sample in a study of cytomegalovirus exposure and HLA in healthy donors. The repertoire was sequenced with immunoSEQ multiplex PCR; TCRdb's copy has only in-frame clones and lacks some. This sample has fewer than 200,000 clones, with roughly 80% found just once. Source material: PBMCs. These receptors all stem from a woman aged 25 to 45 in good health and CMV-seropositive. Both conserved end residues are part of each CDR3. D genes are given only for firm matches. Size values are once, few and many counts, or a class for expanded clones, and some rows have none.

clone_size: NA; v_call: TRBV2; d_call: NA; j_call: TRBJ1-1; cdr3_aa: CASRLQIDTEAFF; cdr3_nt: TGTGCCAGCAGGTTACAGATCGACACTGAAGCTTTCTTT
clone_size: NA; v_call: TRBV11-1; d_call: TRBD2; j_call: TRBJ2-1; cdr3_aa: CASSFSGGASYNEQFF; cdr3_nt: TGTGCCAGCAGCTTCAGCGGGGGGGCTTCTTACAATGAGCAGTTCTTC
clone_size: NA; v_call: TRBV5-5; d_call: TRBD1; j_call: TRBJ1-4; cdr3_aa: CASSRDRGRPRNEKLFF; cdr3_nt: TGTGCCAGCAGCCGCGACAGGGGGCGACCCCGAAATGAAAAACTGTTTTTT
clone_size: NA; v_call: TRBV6-6; d_call: TRBD2; j_call: TRBJ2-2; cdr3_aa: CASSYKLAGVTGELFF; cdr3_nt: TGTGCCAGCAGTTACAAACTAGCGGGGGTCACCGGGGAGCTGTTTTTT
clone_size: NA; v_call: TRBV2; d_call: TRBD1; j_call: TRBJ1-1; cdr3_aa: CASRQGAGTEAFF; cdr3_nt: TGTGCCAGCAGACAGGGGGCAGGGACTGAAGCTTTCTTT
clone_size: once; v_call: TRBV4-3; d_call: TRBD1; j_call: TRBJ2-7; cdr3_aa: CASSQGGQAMGFYEQYF; cdr3_nt: TGCGCCAGCAGCCAAGGGGGACAGGCGATGGGCTTTTACGAGCAGTACTTC
clone_size: NA; v_call: TRBV2; d_call: NA; j_call: TRBJ2-7; cdr3_aa: CASSVSHLYEQYF; cdr3_nt: TGTGCCAGCAGTGTTAGCCACCTCTACGAGCAGTACTTC
clone_size: NA; v_call: TRBV2; d_call: NA; j_call: TRBJ1-1; cdr3_aa: CASRSQGQGFVTEAFF; cdr3_nt: TGTGCCAGCAGGTCGCAGGGGCAGGGTTTTGTGACTGAAGCTTTCTTT
clone_size: NA; v_call: TRBV6-6; d_call: NA; j_call: TRBJ1-5; cdr3_aa: CASSWRDGNQPQHF; cdr3_nt: TGTGCCAGCAGTTGGAGGGACGGAAATCAGCCCCAGCATTTT
clone_size: NA; v_call: TRBV28; d_call: NA; j_call: TRBJ2-5; cdr3_aa: CASSHTYRRQYQETQYF; cdr3_nt: TGTGCCAGCAGCCATACTTACCGGCGGCAGTACCAAGAGACCCAGTACTTC
clone_size: NA; v_call: TRBV5-4; d_call: NA; j_call: TRBJ2-5; cdr3_aa: CAIQQGGETQYF; cdr3_nt: TGTGCCATCCAACAGGGTGGCGAGACCCAGTACTTC
clone_size: NA; v_call: TRBV12-2; d_call: NA; j_call: TRBJ2-7; cdr3_aa: CASRLPGEQYF; cdr3_nt: TGTGCAAGTCGCTTACCGGGAGAGCAGTACTTC
clone_size: NA; v_call: TRBV19; d_call: NA; j_call: TRBJ1-1; cdr3_aa: CASSIFSTGQNTEAFF; cdr3_nt: TGTGCCAGTAGTATTTTCTCTACAGGCCAGAACACTGAAGCTTTCTTT